This TCR beta chain was sequenced in a study of lung T cells in sarcoidosis with Löfgren's syndrome. Across the whole study: In sarcoidosis, CD4+ T cells accumulate in bronchoalveolar lavage fluid. Repertoire analyses centered on Löfgren's syndrome patients. General study points: TRAV12-1 preferentially paired with TRBV2, with homologous CDR3s.

Each CDR3 protein gets one entry after TCRdb re-called the reads with MiXCR. The sample holds about 9,400 distinct CDR3 sequences, roughly 21% seen once. This clonotype was seen once. Its antigen is unidentified. This clone may be a read error of a much larger clone one base away. The CDR3 contains 15 residues. Per germline, CDR1 SEHNR and CDR2 FQNEAQ (reference sequence). This sequence originates from a human donor with sarcoidosis (Löfgren's syndrome or another form), or a control subject (not recorded which). The chain is built from TRBV7-9 and TRBJ2-3, with 11 bases lining up with TRBD2. The sequencing sample was made of CD4+ T cells from bronchoalveolar lavage. CDR3 nucleotides: TGTACCAGCAGCAGACTAGCGGGGAGGACAGATACGCAGTATTTT. Its protein is CTSSRLAGRTDTQYF.